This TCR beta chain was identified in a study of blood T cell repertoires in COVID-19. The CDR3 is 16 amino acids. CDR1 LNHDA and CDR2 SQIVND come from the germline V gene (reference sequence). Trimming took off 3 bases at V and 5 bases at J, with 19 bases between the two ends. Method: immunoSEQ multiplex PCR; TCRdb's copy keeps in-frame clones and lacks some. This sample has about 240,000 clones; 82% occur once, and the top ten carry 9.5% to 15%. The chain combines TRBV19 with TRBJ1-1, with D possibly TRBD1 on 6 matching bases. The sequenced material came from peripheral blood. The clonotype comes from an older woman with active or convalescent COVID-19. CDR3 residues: CASSIAGRGGLTEAFF. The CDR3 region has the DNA TGTGCCAGTAGTATTGCCGGCAGGGGTGGTTTGACTGAAGCTTTCTTT. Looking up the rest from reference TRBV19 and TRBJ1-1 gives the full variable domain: DGGITQSPKYLFRKEGQNVTLSCEQNLNHDAMYWYRQDPGQGLRLIYYSQIVNDFQKGDIAEGYSVSREKKESFPLTVTSAQKNPTAFYLCASSIAGRGGLTEAFFGQGTRLTVV.